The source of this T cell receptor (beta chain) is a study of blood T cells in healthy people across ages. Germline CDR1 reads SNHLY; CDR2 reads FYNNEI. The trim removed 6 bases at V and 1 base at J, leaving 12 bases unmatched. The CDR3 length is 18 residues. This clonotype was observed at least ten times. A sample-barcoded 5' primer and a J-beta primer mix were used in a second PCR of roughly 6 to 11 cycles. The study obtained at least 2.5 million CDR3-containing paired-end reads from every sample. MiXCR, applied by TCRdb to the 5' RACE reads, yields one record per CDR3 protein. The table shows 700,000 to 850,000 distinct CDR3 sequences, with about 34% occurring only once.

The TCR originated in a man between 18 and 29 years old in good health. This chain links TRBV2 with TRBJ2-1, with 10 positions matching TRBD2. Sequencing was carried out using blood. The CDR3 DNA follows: TGTGCCAGCAGCATGACTAGCGGGTCGGATATGTCCTACAATGAGCAGTTCTTC. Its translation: CASSMTSGSDMSYNEQFF. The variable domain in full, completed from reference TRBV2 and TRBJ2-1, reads EPEVTQTPSHQVTQMGQEVILRCVPISNHLYFYWYRQILGQKVEFLVSFYNNEISEKSEIFDDQFSVERPDGSNFTLKIRSTKLEDSAMYFCASSMTSGSDMSYNEQFFGPGTRLTVL.